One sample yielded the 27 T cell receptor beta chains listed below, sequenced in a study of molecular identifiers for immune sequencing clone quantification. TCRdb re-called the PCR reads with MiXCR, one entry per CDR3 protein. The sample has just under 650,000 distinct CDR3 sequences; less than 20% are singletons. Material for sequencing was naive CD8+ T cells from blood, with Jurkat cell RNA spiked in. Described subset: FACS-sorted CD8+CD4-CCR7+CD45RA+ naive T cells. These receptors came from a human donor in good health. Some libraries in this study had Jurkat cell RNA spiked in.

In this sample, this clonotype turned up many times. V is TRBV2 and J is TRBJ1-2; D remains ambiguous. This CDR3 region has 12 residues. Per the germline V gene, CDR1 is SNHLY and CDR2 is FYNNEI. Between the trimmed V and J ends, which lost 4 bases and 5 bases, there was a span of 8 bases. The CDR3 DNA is TGTGCCAGCAGTGGGGCGGAGTATGGCTACACCTTC. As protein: CASSGAEYGYTF. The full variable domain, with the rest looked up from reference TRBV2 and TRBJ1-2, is EPEVTQTPSHQVTQMGQEVILRCVPISNHLYFYWYRQILGQKVEFLVSFYNNEISEKSEIFDDQFSVERPDGSNFTLKIRSTKLEDSAMYFCASSGAEYGYTFGSGTRLTVV.

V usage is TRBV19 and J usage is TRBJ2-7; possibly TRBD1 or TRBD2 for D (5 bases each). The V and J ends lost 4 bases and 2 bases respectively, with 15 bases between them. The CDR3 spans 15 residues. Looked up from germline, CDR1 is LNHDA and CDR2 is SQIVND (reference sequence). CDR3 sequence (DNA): TGTGCCAGTAGTACCGGGACGGGTAAGGCCTACGAGCAGTACTTC. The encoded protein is CASSTGTGKAYEQYF.

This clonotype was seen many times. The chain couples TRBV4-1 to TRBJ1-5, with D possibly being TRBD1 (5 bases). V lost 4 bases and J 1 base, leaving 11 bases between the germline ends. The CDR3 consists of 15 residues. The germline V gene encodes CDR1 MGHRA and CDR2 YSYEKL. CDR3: CASSPGTESNQPQHF. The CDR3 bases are TGCGCCAGCAGCCCCGGGACCGAAAGCAATCAGCCCCAGCATTTT.

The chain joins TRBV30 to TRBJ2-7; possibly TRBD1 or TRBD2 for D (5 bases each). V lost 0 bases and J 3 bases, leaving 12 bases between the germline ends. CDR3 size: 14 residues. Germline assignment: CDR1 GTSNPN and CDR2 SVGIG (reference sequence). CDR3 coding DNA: TGTGCCTGGAGTGTAGGGGACGGAAACTACGAGCAGTACTTC. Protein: CAWSVGDGNYEQYF.

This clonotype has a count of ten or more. CDR3 loop: CSVGIDYEQYF. The CDR3 bases are TGCAGCGTCGGAATAGATTACGAGCAGTACTTC. The chain employs TRBV29-1 and TRBJ2-7; D remains ambiguous. V shed 6 bases and J shed 4 bases, with 10 bases lying between them. The germline gives CDR1 SQVTM, CDR2 ANQGSEA. The CDR3 spans 11 residues.

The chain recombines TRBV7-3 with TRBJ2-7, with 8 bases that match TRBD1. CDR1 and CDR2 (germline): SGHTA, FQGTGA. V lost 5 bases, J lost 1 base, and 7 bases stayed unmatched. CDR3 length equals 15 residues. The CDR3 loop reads CASSPHGQGSYEQYF. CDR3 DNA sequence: TGTGCCAGCAGCCCCCATGGACAGGGTTCCTACGAGCAGTACTTC.

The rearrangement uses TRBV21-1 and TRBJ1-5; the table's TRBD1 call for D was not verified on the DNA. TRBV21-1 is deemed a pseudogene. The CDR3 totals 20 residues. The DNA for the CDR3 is TGTGCCAGCAGCAAATCACCCAGGGCCAGCCGGGACAGGCACAATCAGCCCCAGCATTTT. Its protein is CASSKSPRASRDRHNQPQHF.

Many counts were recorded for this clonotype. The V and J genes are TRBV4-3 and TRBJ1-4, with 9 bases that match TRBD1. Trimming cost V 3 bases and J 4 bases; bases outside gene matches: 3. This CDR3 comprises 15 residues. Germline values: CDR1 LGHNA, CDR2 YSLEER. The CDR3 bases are TGCGCCAGCAGCCATGGGACAGGGCATAATGAAAAACTGTTTTTT. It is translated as CASSHGTGHNEKLFF.

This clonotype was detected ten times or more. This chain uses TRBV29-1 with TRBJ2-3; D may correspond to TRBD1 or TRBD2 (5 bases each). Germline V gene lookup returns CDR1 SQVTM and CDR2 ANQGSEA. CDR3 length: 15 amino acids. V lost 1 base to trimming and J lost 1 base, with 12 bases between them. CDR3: CSVEGGAVGTDTQYF. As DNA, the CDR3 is TGCAGCGTTGAAGGAGGGGCAGTAGGCACAGATACGCAGTATTTT.

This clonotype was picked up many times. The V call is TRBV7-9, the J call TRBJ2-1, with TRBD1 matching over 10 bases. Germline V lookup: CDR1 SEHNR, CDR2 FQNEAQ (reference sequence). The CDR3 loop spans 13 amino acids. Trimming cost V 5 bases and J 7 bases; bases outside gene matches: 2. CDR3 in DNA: TGTGCCAGCAGCAGGGGACAGGGGAATGAGCAGTTCTTC. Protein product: CASSRGQGNEQFF.

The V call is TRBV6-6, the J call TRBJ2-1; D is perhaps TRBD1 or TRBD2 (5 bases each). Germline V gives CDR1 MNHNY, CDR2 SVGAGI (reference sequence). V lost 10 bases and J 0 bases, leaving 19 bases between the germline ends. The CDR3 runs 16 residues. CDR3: CANSQLRDGSYNEQFF. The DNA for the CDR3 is TGTGCCAACAGCCAACTCAGGGACGGCTCCTACAATGAGCAGTTCTTC.

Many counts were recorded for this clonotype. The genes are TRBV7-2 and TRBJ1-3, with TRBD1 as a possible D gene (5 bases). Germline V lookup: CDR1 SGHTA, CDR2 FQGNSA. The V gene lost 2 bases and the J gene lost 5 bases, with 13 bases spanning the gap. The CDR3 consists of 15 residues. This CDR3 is CASSLTGALRNTIYF. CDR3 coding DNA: TGTGCCAGCAGCTTAACCGGGGCTCTCAGAAACACCATATATTTT.

The CDR3 sequence is CATSDSGTVKFDSYNEQFF. DNA for the CDR3: TGTGCCACCAGTGATTCCGGGACAGTAAAGTTCGACTCCTACAATGAGCAGTTCTTC. The chain links TRBV24-1 to TRBJ2-1; the match to TRBD1 covers 7 bases. Germline values: CDR1 KGHDR, CDR2 SFDVKD. V lost 2 bases to trimming and J lost 0 bases; unmatched junction nucleotides: 12. This CDR3 has 19 amino acids.

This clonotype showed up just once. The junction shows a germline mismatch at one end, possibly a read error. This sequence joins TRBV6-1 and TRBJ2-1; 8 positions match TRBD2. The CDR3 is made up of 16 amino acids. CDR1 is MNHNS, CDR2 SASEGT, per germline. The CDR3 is CASNHPSGPSYNELFF. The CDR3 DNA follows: TGTGCCAGCAATCATCCTAGCGGGCCTTCCTACAATGAGCTGTTCTTC.

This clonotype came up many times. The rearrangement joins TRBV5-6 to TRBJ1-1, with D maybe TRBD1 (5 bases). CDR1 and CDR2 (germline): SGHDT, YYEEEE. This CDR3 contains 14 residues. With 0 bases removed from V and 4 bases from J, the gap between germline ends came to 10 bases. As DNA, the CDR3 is TGTGCCAGCAGCTTGGCGGGGGAGGCCACTGAAGCTTTCTTT. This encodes CASSLAGEATEAFF.

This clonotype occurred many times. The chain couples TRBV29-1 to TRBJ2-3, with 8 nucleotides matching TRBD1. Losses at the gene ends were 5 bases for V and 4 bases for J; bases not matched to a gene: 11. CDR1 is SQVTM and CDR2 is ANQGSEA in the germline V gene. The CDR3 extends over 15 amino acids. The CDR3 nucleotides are TGCAGCGTTCACACTGGACAGGGATCGCCAGATACGCAGTATTTT. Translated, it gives CSVHTGQGSPDTQYF.

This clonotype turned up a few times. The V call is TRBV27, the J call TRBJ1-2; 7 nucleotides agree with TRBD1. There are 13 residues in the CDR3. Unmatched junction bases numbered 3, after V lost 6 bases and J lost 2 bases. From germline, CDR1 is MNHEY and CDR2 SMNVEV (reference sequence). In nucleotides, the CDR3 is TGTGCCAGCAGGCCGGGACAGAACTATGGCTACACCTTC. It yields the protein CASRPGQNYGYTF.

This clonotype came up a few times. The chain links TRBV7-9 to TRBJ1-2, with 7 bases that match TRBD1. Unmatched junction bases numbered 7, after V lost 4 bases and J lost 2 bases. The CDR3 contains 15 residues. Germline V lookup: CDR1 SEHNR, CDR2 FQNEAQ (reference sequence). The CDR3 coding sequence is TGTGCCAGCAGCTCCGACAGGGATATCAACTATGGCTACACCTTC. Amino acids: CASSSDRDINYGYTF.

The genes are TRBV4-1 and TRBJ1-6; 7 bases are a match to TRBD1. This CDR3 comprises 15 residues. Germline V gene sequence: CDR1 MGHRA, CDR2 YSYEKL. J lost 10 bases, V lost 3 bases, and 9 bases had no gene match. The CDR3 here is CASSHIGTVGSPLHF. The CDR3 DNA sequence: TGCGCCAGCAGCCACATTGGGACAGTGGGGTCACCCCTCCACTTT.

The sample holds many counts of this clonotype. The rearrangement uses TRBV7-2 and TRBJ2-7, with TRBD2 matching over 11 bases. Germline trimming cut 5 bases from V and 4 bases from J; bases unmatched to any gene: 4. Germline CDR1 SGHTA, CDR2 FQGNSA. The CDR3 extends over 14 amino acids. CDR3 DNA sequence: TGTGCCAGCAGCCCGACTAGCGGGATTTACGAGCAGTACTTC. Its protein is CASSPTSGIYEQYF.

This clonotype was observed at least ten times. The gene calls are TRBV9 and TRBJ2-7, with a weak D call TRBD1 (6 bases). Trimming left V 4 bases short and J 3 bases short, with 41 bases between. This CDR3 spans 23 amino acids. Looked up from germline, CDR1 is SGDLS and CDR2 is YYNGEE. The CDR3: CASSSNEGDIRSVGPGPYYEQYF. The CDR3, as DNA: TGTGCCAGCAGCTCCAACGAGGGGGATATTAGAAGTGTAGGGCCTGGACCCTACTACGAGCAGTACTTC.

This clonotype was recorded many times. The CDR3 reads CAWSSGTGKGYTF. In DNA, the CDR3 is TGTGCCTGGAGCTCAGGGACAGGGAAGGGCTACACCTTC. V gene TRBV30 combines with J gene TRBJ1-2, with 9 positions matching TRBD1. V was clipped by 3 bases and J by 8 bases; unmatched bases: 7. Per germline, CDR1 GTSNPN and CDR2 SVGIG (reference sequence). This CDR3 contains 13 residues.

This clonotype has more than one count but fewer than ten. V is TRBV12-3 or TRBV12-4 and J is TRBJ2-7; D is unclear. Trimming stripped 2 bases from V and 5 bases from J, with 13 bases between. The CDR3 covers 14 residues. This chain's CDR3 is CASSLLVGADEQYF. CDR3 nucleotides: TGTGCCAGCAGTTTACTAGTTGGAGCCGACGAGCAGTACTTC.

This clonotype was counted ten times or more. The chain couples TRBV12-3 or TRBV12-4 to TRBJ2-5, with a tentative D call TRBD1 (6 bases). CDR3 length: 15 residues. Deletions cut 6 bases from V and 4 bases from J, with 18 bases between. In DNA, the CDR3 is TGTGCCAGCAGCCACCTTTCAGGGGTTAGAGAGACCCAGTACTTC. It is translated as CASSHLSGVRETQYF.

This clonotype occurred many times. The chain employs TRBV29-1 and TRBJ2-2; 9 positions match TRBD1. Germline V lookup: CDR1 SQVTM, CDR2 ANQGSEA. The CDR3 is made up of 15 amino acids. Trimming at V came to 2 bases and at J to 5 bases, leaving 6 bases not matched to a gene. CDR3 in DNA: TGCAGCGTTGAAATCGGGGACAGGGATACCGGGGAGCTGTTTTTT. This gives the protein CSVEIGDRDTGELFF.

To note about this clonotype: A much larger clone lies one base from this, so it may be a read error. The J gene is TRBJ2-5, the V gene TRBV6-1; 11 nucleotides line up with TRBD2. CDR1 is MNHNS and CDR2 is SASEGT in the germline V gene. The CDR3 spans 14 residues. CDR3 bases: TGTGCCAGCCTAACTAGCGGGGGAGAAGAGACCCAGTGCTTC. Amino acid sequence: CASLTSGGEETQCF.

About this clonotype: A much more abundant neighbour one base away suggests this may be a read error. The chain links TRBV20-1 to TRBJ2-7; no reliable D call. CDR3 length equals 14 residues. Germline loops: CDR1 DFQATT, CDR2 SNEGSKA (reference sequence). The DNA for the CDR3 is TGCGGTGCTAGAGATATCTCATCCGGGTCCGAGCAGTACTTC. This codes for CGARDISSGSEQYF.